This entry lists 32 T cell receptor beta chains sequenced from one sample in a study of vaccination and CD4 T cells after COVID-19. Antigen specificity for these receptors is unknown. As for treatment: approximately nine-day PBMC culture with coronavirus spike peptide pools or control peptides (ViraFEST assay). The study sequenced cultured CD4+ T cell DNA using the Oncomine TCR Beta short-read assay. TCRdb re-called the PCR reads with MiXCR, one entry per CDR3 protein. Found here are thousands of distinct CDR3 sequences, roughly 75% of them singletons; the top ten hold about 20%. The sequencing sample was made of CD4+ T cells from blood, cultured in vitro. The receptors were gathered from a human donor who had recovered from COVID-19.

The CDR3 spells CASSEAGGDTNYGYTF. The DNA of the CDR3 is TGTGCCAGCAGTGAAGCTGGGGGCGATACTAACTATGGCTACACCTTC. The chain has TRBV2 and TRBJ1-2, with D possibly being TRBD1 (6 bases). CDR1 and CDR2 from the germline V gene are SNHLY and FYNNEI. The CDR3 sequence is 16 residues long. V dropped 0 bases and J dropped 0 bases, with 11 bases sitting between them. Full variable domain (missing parts from reference TRBV2 and TRBJ1-2): EPEVTQTPSHQVTQMGQEVILRCVPISNHLYFYWYRQILGQKVEFLVSFYNNEISEKSEIFDDQFSVERPDGSNFTLKIRSTKLEDSAMYFCASSEAGGDTNYGYTFGSGTRLTVV.

This rearrangement joins TRBV27 to TRBJ1-5, with D unresolved. The CDR3 is 16 amino acids. V was cut by 8 bases and J by 3 bases, with 20 bases left in between. Germline values: CDR1 MNHEY, CDR2 SMNVEV (reference sequence). Here the CDR3 reads CASGKIPAGDNQPQHF. The CDR3 nucleotides are TGTGCCAGCGGAAAGATCCCAGCTGGTGACAATCAGCCCCAGCATTTT.

This clonotype is large by share. The V call is TRBV6-1, the J call TRBJ1-2, with D unresolved. The CDR3 runs 12 residues. V was trimmed by 9 bases and J by 3 bases, leaving 11 bases between them. Germline V gene lookup returns CDR1 MNHNS and CDR2 SASEGT. The CDR3 is CARNSEDYGYTF. CDR3 DNA sequence: TGTGCCAGAAATTCGGAGGACTATGGCTACACCTTC.

The rearrangement joins TRBV19 to TRBJ2-2; D ambiguous. Per germline, CDR1 LNHDA and CDR2 SQIVND (reference sequence). The CDR3 is made up of 16 amino acids. V lost 4 bases to trimming and J lost 2 bases, with 14 bases between them. The CDR3 spells CASSNPRQLNTGELFF. DNA of the CDR3: TGTGCCAGTAGTAATCCACGACAACTTAACACCGGGGAGCTGTTTTTT. The full variable domain, its missing parts supplied by reference TRBV19 and TRBJ2-2, is DGGITQSPKYLFRKEGQNVTLSCEQNLNHDAMYWYRQDPGQGLRLIYYSQIVNDFQKGDIAEGYSVSREKKESFPLTVTSAQKNPTAFYLCASSNPRQLNTGELFFGEGSRLTVL.

The chain joins TRBV15 to TRBJ1-5; D possibly corresponds to TRBD1 (6 bases). This CDR3 comprises 17 residues. V was clipped by 3 bases and J by 0 bases, with 15 bases between them. Germline V lookup: CDR1 LNHNV, CDR2 YYDKDF (reference sequence). As DNA, the CDR3 is TGTGCCACCAGCAGGACCGACAGGACATATAGCAATCAGCCCCAGCATTTT. Encoded protein: CATSRTDRTYSNQPQHF.

The chain is built from TRBV7-8 and TRBJ1-5; TRBD1 agrees at 8 bases. This CDR3 comprises 16 residues. Per the germline V gene, CDR1 is SGHVS and CDR2 is FQNEAQ. With 5 bases clipped from V and 1 base from J, the junction kept 7 bases outside the gene matches. For the CDR3, the DNA is TGTGCCAGCAGCGCCTCGACAGGGGCCAGCAATCAGCCCCAGCATTTT. Residues: CASSASTGASNQPQHF.

This clonotype was seen a single time. This rearrangement joins TRBV20-1 to TRBJ2-7, with D perhaps given as TRBD1 or TRBD2 (7 bases each). Between the trimmed V and J ends, which lost 5 bases and 0 bases, there was a span of 17 bases. The CDR3 is 15 residues long. Germline CDR1 and CDR2: DFQATT and SNEGSKA (reference sequence). The CDR3 region has the DNA TGCAGTGCTCAGGGGGGGGCCAGGGGCTCCTACGAGCAGTACTTC. This translates into CSAQGGARGSYEQYF.

The V and J genes are TRBV9 and TRBJ1-6; D possibly corresponds to TRBD1 (6 bases). V gave up 7 bases and J gave up 9 bases, with 14 bases separating them. CDR3 length: 13 residues. Germline V gene sequence: CDR1 SGDLS, CDR2 YYNGEE. In DNA, the CDR3 is TGTGCCAGCGGAGGGGGGGGAGGTTCACCCCTCCACTTT. This encodes CASGGGGGSPLHF.

The chain recombines TRBV7-8 with TRBJ1-5; TRBD1 might be the D (6 bases). Germline CDR1 is SGHVS and CDR2 is FQNEAQ. The CDR3 is 15 amino acids. With 1 base removed from V and 1 base from J, the gap between germline ends came to 8 bases. The CDR3 loop is CASSLEGGSNQPQHF. CDR3 DNA: TGTGCCAGCAGCTTAGAGGGGGGAAGCAATCAGCCCCAGCATTTT.

This CDR3 reads CASSSGVGYTF. CDR3 nucleotide sequence: TGTGCCAGTAGTAGCGGGGTTGGCTACACCTTC. J is TRBJ1-2 and V is TRBV19; D unresolved. Germline loops: CDR1 LNHDA, CDR2 SQIVND (reference sequence). This CDR3 spans 11 amino acids. Trimming took 4 bases from V and 7 from J, leaving 7 bases between them. The whole variable domain, remainder taken from reference TRBV19 and TRBJ1-2, is DGGITQSPKYLFRKEGQNVTLSCEQNLNHDAMYWYRQDPGQGLRLIYYSQIVNDFQKGDIAEGYSVSREKKESFPLTVTSAQKNPTAFYLCASSSGVGYTFGSGTRLTVV.

The V call is TRBV19, the J call TRBJ1-1; the D gene is possibly TRBD1 (5 bases). Germline-derived CDR1 and CDR2 are LNHDA and SQIVND (reference sequence). CDR3 length: 12 residues. The germline V and J ends were trimmed by 4 bases and 5 bases, with 8 bases remaining between them. The CDR3 coding sequence is TGTGCCAGTAGTAGAGGGGATACTGAAGCTTTCTTT. It specifies CASSRGDTEAFF. Filled out from reference TRBV19 and TRBJ1-1, the complete variable domain reads DGGITQSPKYLFRKEGQNVTLSCEQNLNHDAMYWYRQDPGQGLRLIYYSQIVNDFQKGDIAEGYSVSREKKESFPLTVTSAQKNPTAFYLCASSRGDTEAFFGQGTRLTVV.

The rearrangement links TRBV15 to TRBJ1-2, with D unresolved. Trimming shortened V by 5 bases and J by 5 bases, and 18 bases separated the two germline ends. Germline values: CDR1 LNHNV, CDR2 YYDKDF (reference sequence). This CDR3 is built from 15 residues. The CDR3 reads CATSARTGSPYGYTF. The CDR3 DNA is TGTGCCACCAGCGCCAGGACCGGGTCACCTTATGGCTACACCTTC.

J is TRBJ1-2 and V is TRBV5-4; the match to TRBD1 covers 8 bases. Germline V CDR1 and CDR2: SGHNT, YYREEE (reference sequence). This CDR3 is built from 17 residues. V lost 4 bases, J lost 1 base, and 12 bases stayed unmatched. DNA of the CDR3: TGTGCCAGCAGCCCAACCTTGGACAGGGCTTTTAACTATGGCTACACCTTC. It codes for CASSPTLDRAFNYGYTF. The full variable domain, with the rest looked up from reference TRBV5-4 and TRBJ1-2, is ETGVTQSPTHLIKTRGQQVTLRCSSQSGHNTVSWYQQALGQGPQFIFQYYREEENGRGNFPPRFSGLQFPNYSSELNVNALELDDSALYLCASSPTLDRAFNYGYTFGSGTRLTVV.

The V call is TRBV2, the J call TRBJ1-5; 9 bases line up with TRBD1. The V gene's germline CDR1 is SNHLY and CDR2 FYNNEI. This CDR3 spans 15 amino acids. With 1 base clipped from V and 6 bases from J, the junction kept 4 bases outside the gene matches. The DNA of the CDR3 is TGTGCCAGCAGTGAAGGGGGGACAGGGAGTCAGCCCCAGCATTTT. Its protein is CASSEGGTGSQPQHF.

There are a few counts of this clonotype. The chain links TRBV6-2 or TRBV6-3 to TRBJ2-5; 13 bases agree with TRBD2. CDR3 length: 17 residues. Germline V gene sequence: CDR1 MNHEY, CDR2 SVGEGT. V shed 5 bases and J 7 bases; nucleotides not matched to a gene: 13. The CDR3 nucleotides are TGTGCCAGCAGTCGCTCCGGGACTAGCGGGGATTCGGTGACCCAGTACTTC. This translates into CASSRSGTSGDSVTQYF.

The chain has TRBV24-1 and TRBJ2-2; the D gene is possibly TRBD1 (6 bases). Trimming took 3 bases from V and 3 from J, leaving 10 bases between them. CDR1 is KGHDR and CDR2 is SFDVKD in the germline V gene. CDR3 size: 15 residues. This chain's CDR3 is CATSDDRSYTGELFF. DNA of the CDR3: TGTGCCACCAGTGATGACAGGAGCTACACCGGGGAGCTGTTTTTT.

This clonotype has more than one count but fewer than ten. The CDR3 DNA follows: TGTGCCAGTAGTAGTACAGGGGGCCCGAATTCACCCCTCCACTTT. This gives the protein CASSSTGGPNSPLHF. The rearrangement uses TRBV19 and TRBJ1-6, with 9 bases lining up with TRBD1. Unmatched junction bases numbered 5, after V lost 4 bases and J lost 7 bases. The CDR3 covers 15 residues. Germline CDR1 and CDR2: LNHDA and SQIVND (reference sequence).

The J gene is TRBJ2-1, the V gene TRBV11-3, with D perhaps matching TRBD2 (6 bases). V lost 1 base, J lost 2 bases, and 6 bases lay in between. The CDR3 length is 14 residues. Germline V lookup: CDR1 SGHNT, CDR2 YENEEA. CDR3 loop: CASSLAGAYNEQFF. The CDR3 DNA is TGTGCCAGCAGCTTAGCGGGGGCCTACAATGAGCAGTTCTTC.

CDR3 protein: CASSVGVRGQETQYF. The CDR3 DNA follows: TGTGCCAGCAGCGTAGGTGTCAGGGGCCAAGAGACCCAGTACTTC. The gene calls are TRBV9 and TRBJ2-5; perhaps TRBD1 as D (6 bases). Trimming pared 0 bases from V and 1 base from J, leaving 10 bases between. The CDR3 is 15 amino acids. In germline, CDR1 is SGDLS, CDR2 YYNGEE.

This chain joins TRBV24-1 and TRBJ2-2; D remains unclear. CDR1 KGHDR and CDR2 SFDVKD come from the germline V gene. The CDR3 is 12 amino acids. V was shortened by 9 bases and J by 4 bases, with 8 bases between the two germline ends. CDR3 sequence: CATSGFTGELFF. CDR3 bases: TGTGCCACCTCCGGGTTCACCGGGGAGCTGTTTTTT.

This chain connects TRBV20-1 to TRBJ2-1; no firm D call. Germline V gene sequence: CDR1 DFQATT, CDR2 SNEGSKA (reference sequence). Trimming shortened V by 3 bases and J by 5 bases, and 17 bases separated the two germline ends. The CDR3 contains 15 residues. In DNA form, the CDR3 reads TGCAGTGCTAGTGCGGCCCGAAGGGCTGACAATGAGCAGTTCTTC. Its protein is CSASAARRADNEQFF.

The V call is TRBV28, the J call TRBJ2-3; D remains ambiguous. The V gene lost 7 bases and the J gene lost 4 bases, with 15 bases spanning the gap. CDR1 MDHEN and CDR2 SYDVKM come from the germline V gene. This CDR3 is built from 14 residues. CDR3 DNA: TGTGCCAGCACCTACAGCCTTAGTCCAGATACGCAGTATTTT. It codes for CASTYSLSPDTQYF.

The rearrangement links TRBV6-5 to TRBJ1-2; the match to TRBD1 covers 10 bases. Germline trimming cut 4 bases from V and 6 bases from J; bases unmatched to any gene: 11. The CDR3 contains 16 residues. Germline lookup yields CDR1 MNHEY and CDR2 SVGAGI. CDR3 loop: CASSFPGTGERHGYTF. CDR3 coding DNA: TGTGCCAGCAGTTTCCCCGGGACAGGGGAGCGGCATGGCTACACCTTC.

Here the CDR3 reads CSASGGGENEQFF. In DNA, the CDR3 is TGCAGTGCATCGGGGGGGGGTGAAAATGAGCAGTTCTTC. The V call is TRBV20-1, the J call TRBJ2-1, with TRBD2 matching 8 bases. The CDR3 has 13 amino acids. Trimming cost V 6 bases and J 7 bases; bases outside gene matches: 8. CDR1 and CDR2 from the germline V gene are DFQATT and SNEGSKA (reference sequence).

This sequence joins TRBV27 and TRBJ1-3, with no clear D. Germline V CDR1 and CDR2: MNHEY, SMNVEV (reference sequence). CDR3 length: 14 amino acids. Trimming took off 6 bases at V and 0 bases at J, with 9 bases between the two ends. Here the CDR3 reads CASSTGISGNTIYF. DNA for the CDR3: TGTGCCAGCAGCACGGGGATCTCTGGAAACACCATATATTTT.

J is TRBJ2-5 and V is TRBV7-6; D gene unclear. There are 14 residues in the CDR3. Germline V gene lookup returns CDR1 SGHVS and CDR2 FNYEAQ. The V and J ends lost 5 bases and 7 bases respectively, with 17 bases between them. Here the CDR3 reads CASSLKTGSGTQYF. DNA of the CDR3: TGTGCCAGCAGCCTAAAGACGGGCTCCGGGACCCAGTACTTC.

The rearrangement joins TRBV6-5 to TRBJ2-1; the match to TRBD1 covers 9 bases. V was clipped by 4 bases and J by 6 bases; unmatched bases: 7. Per germline, CDR1 MNHEY and CDR2 SVGAGI. The length of the CDR3 is 15 residues. This CDR3 reads CASSSRDRDPNEQFF. For the CDR3, the DNA is TGTGCCAGCAGTTCACGGGACAGGGATCCCAATGAGCAGTTCTTC.

The chain has TRBV6-2 or TRBV6-3 and TRBJ1-5; D is perhaps TRBD1 (6 bases). The CDR3 length is 12 residues. Germline-derived CDR1 and CDR2 are MNHEY and SVGEGT. V lost 6 bases to trimming and J lost 7 bases, with 10 bases between them. CDR3 loop: CASRSGGQPQHF. The CDR3 coding sequence is TGTGCCAGCAGAAGCGGGGGCCAGCCCCAGCATTTT.

With respect to this clonotype: At one end, the junction sequence differs from germline, possibly due to a read error. The chain joins TRBV2 to TRBJ2-7; 9 bases fit TRBD1. CDR1 and CDR2 (germline): SNHLY, FYNNEI. The CDR3 loop spans 14 amino acids. The CDR3: CASSEQGASNEQYF. The CDR3 DNA follows: TGTGCCAGCAGCGAACAGGGGGCCTCCAACGAGCAGTACTTC.

The chain is built from TRBV7-3 and TRBJ2-5, with 8 nucleotides matching TRBD2. The germline V gene encodes CDR1 SGHTA and CDR2 FQGTGA. V gave up 8 bases and J gave up 4 bases; unmatched junction bases: 6. The length of the CDR3 is 13 residues. The CDR3 nucleotides are TGTGCCAGCGGATTACGGGGGGGAGAGACCCAGTACTTC. Its translation: CASGLRGGETQYF.

The genes are TRBV7-3 and TRBJ1-6, with D uncertain. Germline lookup yields CDR1 SGHTA and CDR2 FQGTGA. The V gene lost 1 base and the J gene lost 8 bases, with 12 bases spanning the gap. The CDR3 sequence is 15 residues long. Here the CDR3 reads CASSLMGGGDSPLHF. In nucleotides, the CDR3 is TGTGCCAGCAGCTTAATGGGAGGTGGCGATTCACCCCTCCACTTT. Using reference TRBV7-3 and TRBJ1-6 for the parts outside the CDR3, the full variable domain is GAGVSQTPSNKVTEKGKYVELRCDPISGHTALYWYRQSLGQGPEFLIYFQGTGAADDSGLPNDRFFAVRPEGSVSTLKIQRTERGDSAVYLCASSLMGGGDSPLHFGNGTRLTVT.

DNA of the CDR3: TGTGCCAGTAGTGTCTCGAGCAACGGCAATGAGCAGTTCTTC. Translation: CASSVSSNGNEQFF. The chain joins TRBV19 to TRBJ2-1; D is undetermined. CDR3 length equals 14 residues. The germline V and J ends were trimmed by 5 bases and 6 bases, with 14 bases remaining between them. CDR1 is LNHDA and CDR2 is SQIVND in the germline V gene (reference sequence).